This T cell receptor beta chain originates from a study of sequential checkpoint blockade in melanoma. Some clones are missing from TCRdb's copy, which holds only in-frame ones; the method was immunoSEQ multiplex PCR. Found here are over 10,000 clones, about 65% of them singletons; the top ten hold approximately 22%. CDR1 and CDR2 from the germline V gene are MNHEY and SVGAGI. Between the trimmed V and J ends, which lost 0 bases and 1 base, there was a span of 10 bases. The CDR3 loop spans 15 amino acids. The treatment denotes: randomized to nivolumab then ipilimumab (arm A) or the reverse (arm B). From thawed PBMCs, live CD3+CD8+ cells negative for CD19 and CD56 were sorted.

Sequences were derived from CD8+ T cells sorted from blood (inferred from file names), sampled from a patient given nivolumab and ipilimumab in sequence. This sequence joins TRBV6-5 and TRBJ2-7, with D unresolved. The receptor comes from a human donor with melanoma. Written as DNA, the CDR3 is TGTGCCAGCAGTTACTCGGGCAGGCCGTCCTACGAGCAGTACTTC. It specifies CASSYSGRPSYEQYF.